One and the same sample provided the 23 T cell receptor beta chains below, sequenced in a study of shared clonotypes between healthy human individuals. Clones were read by immunoSEQ multiplex PCR, and TCRdb kept only the in-frame ones, dropping some. The profile shows under 650,000 clones, 90% to 96% of them singletons. Sequenced material: naive CD4+ T cells sorted from blood. Subset denoted: CD45RA+ positively selected. These receptors were taken from a young woman in good health.

J is TRBJ1-4 and V is TRBV28; D perhaps matches TRBD1 (5 bases). This CDR3 has 13 amino acids. Germline V lookup: CDR1 MDHEN, CDR2 SYDVKM. The ends were cut back, 6 bases at V and 6 bases at J, with 11 bases in the middle. The CDR3 DNA follows: TGTGCCAGCAGCCAGGGTTCGGATGAAAAACTGTTTTTT. The encoded protein is CASSQGSDEKLFF.

This chain joins TRBV28 and TRBJ2-5, with 10 bases identical to TRBD2. The J call is doubtful: the DNA matches TRBJ2-7 better. This CDR3 region has 13 residues. The germline V gene has CDR1 MDHEN and CDR2 SYDVKM. The CDR3: CASEGTSDYEQYF. CDR3 DNA: TGTGCCAGCGAAGGGACTAGCGACTACGAGCAGTACTTC.

The rearrangement links TRBV9 to TRBJ2-3; 10 bases are a match to TRBD2. Germline CDR1 is SGDLS and CDR2 is YYNGEE. Trimming at V came to 7 bases and at J to 2 bases, leaving 7 bases not matched to a gene. CDR3 length: 15 amino acids. CDR3 sequence reads: CASGRTSGFTDTQYF. The CDR3 DNA reads as TGTGCCAGCGGTCGGACTAGCGGTTTCACAGATACGCAGTATTTT.

This CDR3 is CASSPRQGSEKLFF. The CDR3 nucleotides read TGTGCCAGCTCACCGAGACAGGGAAGTGAAAAACTGTTTTTT. V is TRBV18 and J is TRBJ1-4; 7 bases align to TRBD1. The germline CDR1 and CDR2 sequences are KGHSH and LQKENI. With 3 bases clipped from V and 7 bases from J, the junction kept 5 bases outside the gene matches. This CDR3 contains 14 residues.

For this clone: The same CDR3 also results from other DNA sequences found in this sample. The chain has TRBV7-3 and TRBJ1-1; TRBD1 agrees at 9 bases. CDR1 and CDR2 (germline): SGHTA, FQGTGA. V shed 5 bases, J shed 5 bases, and the junction held 3 bases outside the gene matches. The CDR3 sequence is 13 residues long. CDR3 residues: CASSATGGTEAFF. The CDR3 region has the DNA TGTGCCAGCAGCGCGACAGGGGGGACTGAAGCTTTCTTT.

The DNA for the CDR3 is TGTGCCAGCAGCTACACCGGGACTAGCCACTACGAGCAGTACTTC. This sequence encodes CASSYTGTSHYEQYF. J is TRBJ2-7 and V is TRBV11-2; TRBD2 matches at 9 bases. With V trimmed by 4 bases and J by 3 bases, 7 bases remained unmatched. The CDR3 runs to 15 residues. Per the germline V gene, CDR1 is SGHAT and CDR2 is FQNNGV.

This chain connects TRBV28 to TRBJ2-3, with 7 bases aligning to TRBD2. The CDR3 sequence is 14 residues long. Trimming at V came to 6 bases and at J to 2 bases, leaving 5 bases not matched to a gene. The V gene's germline CDR1 is MDHEN and CDR2 SYDVKM. CDR3: CASSREDFTDTQYF. As DNA, the CDR3 is TGTGCCAGCAGCCGGGAGGATTTCACAGATACGCAGTATTTT.

The chain carries TRBV25-1 and TRBJ2-1, with 13 bases that match TRBD2. V shed 4 bases, J shed 6 bases, and the junction held 3 bases outside the gene matches. Germline V lookup: CDR1 MGHDK, CDR2 SYGVNS. The CDR3 has 15 amino acids. CDR3 nucleotide sequence: TGTGCCAGCAGTGGGAGACTAGCGGGAGGCAATGAGCAGTTCTTC. Protein product: CASSGRLAGGNEQFF.

The chain is built from TRBV6-6 and TRBJ1-1; D not resolved. The CDR3 has 12 amino acids. CDR1 and CDR2 from the germline V gene are MNHNY and SVGAGI (reference sequence). The germline V and J ends were trimmed by 4 bases and 12 bases, with 15 bases remaining between them. CDR3 in DNA: TGTGCCAGCAGTTTTCGGGTGGATATAACTTTCTTT. Translated: CASSFRVDITFF.

V is TRBV7-2 and J is TRBJ1-1; TRBD1 agrees at 7 bases. The CDR3 loop spans 14 amino acids. J gave up 6 bases and V 5 bases, and 9 bases lay outside the gene matches. The V gene's germline CDR1 is SGHTA and CDR2 FQGNSA. The CDR3 region is CASSPGGFGAEAFF. CDR3 sequence (DNA): TGTGCCAGCAGCCCAGGGGGGTTCGGAGCTGAAGCTTTCTTT.

The chain combines TRBV11-3 with TRBJ2-3, with a weak D call TRBD2 (6 bases). This CDR3 contains 13 residues. CDR1 and CDR2 (germline): SGHNT, YENEEA. V shed 4 bases and J shed 2 bases, with 7 bases lying between them. The CDR3 coding sequence is TGTGCCAGCAGCTGGCGGGACACAGATACGCAGTATTTT. Its translation: CASSWRDTDTQYF.

This sequence joins TRBV11-2 and TRBJ2-1; D is unclear. The germline CDR1 and CDR2 sequences are SGHAT and FQNNGV. The V end lost 0 bases, the J end lost 8 bases, and 14 bases lay between the germline ends. CDR3 length equals 15 residues. The CDR3 nucleotides are TGTGCCAGCAGCTTAGAAGAAGAAGGGTTCTATGAGCAGTTCTTC. Encoded protein: CASSLEEEGFYEQFF. Using reference TRBV11-2 and TRBJ2-1 for the parts outside the CDR3, the full variable domain is EAGVAQSPRYKIIEKRQSVAFWCNPISGHATLYWYQQILGQGPKLLIQFQNNGVVDDSQLPKDRFSAERLKGVDSTLKIQPAKLEDSAVYLCASSLEEEGFYEQFFGPGTRLTVL.

The chain carries TRBV19 and TRBJ2-7; TRBD2 aligns across 9 bases. Germline-derived CDR1 and CDR2 are LNHDA and SQIVND (reference sequence). The CDR3 runs 16 residues. V trimming: 6 bases; J trimming: 5 bases; junction bases outside the gene matches: 14. The CDR3 spells CASRPSTLAGSHEQYF. DNA for the CDR3: TGTGCCAGTAGACCATCGACTCTAGCGGGAAGCCACGAGCAGTACTTC.

This clone was seen just once. V is TRBV18 and J is TRBJ1-3, with D unresolved. Germline V gives CDR1 KGHSH, CDR2 LQKENI. This CDR3 spans 14 amino acids. V shed 4 bases and J shed 0 bases, with 7 bases lying between them. DNA for the CDR3: TGTGCCAGCTCACAGGCCAGCTCTGGAAACACCATATATTTT. Its translation is CASSQASSGNTIYF.

This clone was found once. The chain combines TRBV7-8 with TRBJ1-5; TRBD1 might be the D (5 bases). The germline gives CDR1 SGHVS, CDR2 FQNEAQ. V was cut by 3 bases and J by 0 bases, with 15 bases left in between. The CDR3 covers 17 residues. DNA for the CDR3: TGTGCCAGCAGCTTCCTCTCGAGGGGCTATAGCAATCAGCCCCAGCATTTT. It is translated as CASSFLSRGYSNQPQHF.

The rearrangement uses TRBV2 and TRBJ1-6, with D possibly being TRBD1 (5 bases). Deletions cut 8 bases from V and 5 bases from J, with 13 bases between. The length of the CDR3 is 14 residues. Germline CDR1 and CDR2: SNHLY and FYNNEI. CDR3 loop: CASLGQVNNSPLHF. The CDR3 DNA sequence: TGTGCCAGCTTGGGGCAGGTCAATAATTCACCCCTCCACTTT. Variable domain in full (rest from reference TRBV2 and TRBJ1-6): EPEVTQTPSHQVTQMGQEVILRCVPISNHLYFYWYRQILGQKVEFLVSFYNNEISEKSEIFDDQFSVERPDGSNFTLKIRSTKLEDSAMYFCASLGQVNNSPLHFGNGTRLTVT.

The rearrangement links TRBV30 to TRBJ1-1; the match to TRBD1 covers 8 bases. Germline assignment: CDR1 GTSNPN and CDR2 SVGIG (reference sequence). There are 20 residues in the CDR3. The V segment lost 7 bases and the J segment 5 bases; nucleotides outside the gene matches: 30. The CDR3 spells CASTPTIERRTGIGGTEAFF. Written as DNA, the CDR3 is TGTGCCTCCACCCCTACGATAGAAAGACGGACAGGGATCGGTGGAACTGAAGCTTTCTTT.

The J gene is TRBJ2-5, the V gene TRBV5-1; D not resolved. This CDR3 comprises 14 residues. The germline gives CDR1 SGHRS, CDR2 YFSETQ. V lost 2 bases to trimming and J lost 1 base, with 9 bases between them. As DNA, the CDR3 is TGCGCCAGCAGCTTTGGGCGGAGCCAAGAGACCCAGTACTTC. Its protein product is CASSFGRSQETQYF.

J is TRBJ2-1 and V is TRBV2; 10 bases align to TRBD2. This CDR3 has 15 residues. Trimming cost V 7 bases and J 4 bases; bases outside gene matches: 7. The germline V gene encodes CDR1 SNHLY and CDR2 FYNNEI. The CDR3 loop reads CASKLAGVVYNEQFF. The CDR3 region has the DNA TGTGCCAGCAAGCTAGCGGGAGTGGTATACAATGAGCAGTTCTTC.

This chain connects TRBV18 to TRBJ2-7, with D hard to call. CDR1 and CDR2 from the germline V gene are KGHSH and LQKENI. The CDR3 consists of 15 residues. The germline V and J ends were trimmed by 3 bases and 2 bases, with 14 bases remaining between them. The CDR3 DNA sequence: TGTGCCAGCTCACCTACCGACATAGCAACCTACGAGCAGTACTTC. Amino acid sequence: CASSPTDIATYEQYF.

The chain uses TRBV6-5 and TRBJ2-7; D is undetermined. Germline values: CDR1 MNHEY, CDR2 SVGAGI. V dropped 4 bases and J dropped 3 bases, with 10 bases sitting between them. This CDR3 spans 13 amino acids. The CDR3 sequence: CASSLSRVYEQYF. The CDR3 DNA sequence: TGTGCCAGCAGTTTATCAAGGGTCTACGAGCAGTACTTC.

The chain is built from TRBV7-9 and TRBJ2-6, with TRBD1 matching 10 bases. This CDR3 is 18 amino acids long. The J segment lost 0 bases and the V segment lost 5 bases, leaving 7 bases of the junction unmatched. Germline V CDR1 and CDR2: SEHNR, FQNEAQ (reference sequence). DNA for the CDR3: TGTGCCAGCAGCGCATCTTGGACAGGGGGCTCTGGGGCCAACGTCCTGACTTTC. It yields the protein CASSASWTGGSGANVLTF.

This sequence joins TRBV4-1 and TRBJ1-2, with D perhaps matching TRBD1 (6 bases). Trimming pared 7 bases from V and 7 bases from J, leaving 19 bases between. This CDR3 spans 14 amino acids. The germline V gene encodes CDR1 MGHRA and CDR2 YSYEKL. This chain's CDR3 is CASTLLDGGAGYTF. The CDR3 coding sequence is TGCGCCAGCACCCTTCTTGATGGGGGGGCTGGCTACACCTTC.